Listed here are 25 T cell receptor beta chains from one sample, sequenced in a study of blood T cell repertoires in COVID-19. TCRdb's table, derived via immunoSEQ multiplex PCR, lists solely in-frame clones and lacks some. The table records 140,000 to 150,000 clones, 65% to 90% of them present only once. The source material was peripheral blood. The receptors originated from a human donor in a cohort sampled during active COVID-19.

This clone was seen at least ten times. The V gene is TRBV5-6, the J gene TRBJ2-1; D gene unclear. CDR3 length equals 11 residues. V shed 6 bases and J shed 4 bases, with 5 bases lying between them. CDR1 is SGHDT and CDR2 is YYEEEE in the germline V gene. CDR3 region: CASTNYNEQFF. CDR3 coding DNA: TGTGCCAGCACCAATTACAATGAGCAGTTCTTC.

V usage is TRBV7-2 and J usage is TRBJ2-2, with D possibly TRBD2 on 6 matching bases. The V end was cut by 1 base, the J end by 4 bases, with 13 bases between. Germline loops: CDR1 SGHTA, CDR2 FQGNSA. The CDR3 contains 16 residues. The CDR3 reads CASSLVGTVSTGELFF. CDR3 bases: TGTGCCAGCAGCTTAGTTGGGACTGTCAGCACCGGGGAGCTGTTTTTT.

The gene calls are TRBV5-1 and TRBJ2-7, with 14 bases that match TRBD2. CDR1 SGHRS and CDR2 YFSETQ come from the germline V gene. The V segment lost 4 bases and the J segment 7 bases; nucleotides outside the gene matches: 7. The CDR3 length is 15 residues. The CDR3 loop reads CASSPGLAGAREQYF. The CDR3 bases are TGCGCCAGCAGCCCGGGACTAGCGGGAGCGAGAGAGCAGTACTTC.

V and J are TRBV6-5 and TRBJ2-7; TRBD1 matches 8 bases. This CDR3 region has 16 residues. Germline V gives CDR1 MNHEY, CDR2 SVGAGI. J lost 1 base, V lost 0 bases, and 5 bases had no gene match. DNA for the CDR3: TGTGCCAGCAGTTACTCGAACAGGGGGAAGTCCTACGAGCAGTACTTC. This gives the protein CASSYSNRGKSYEQYF.

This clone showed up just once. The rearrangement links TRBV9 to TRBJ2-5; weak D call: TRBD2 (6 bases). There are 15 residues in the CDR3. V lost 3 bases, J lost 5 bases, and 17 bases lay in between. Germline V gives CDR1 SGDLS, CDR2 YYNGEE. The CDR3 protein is CASSAGGKVRETQYF. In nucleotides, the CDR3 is TGTGCCAGCAGCGCCGGCGGGAAGGTGAGGGAGACCCAGTACTTC.

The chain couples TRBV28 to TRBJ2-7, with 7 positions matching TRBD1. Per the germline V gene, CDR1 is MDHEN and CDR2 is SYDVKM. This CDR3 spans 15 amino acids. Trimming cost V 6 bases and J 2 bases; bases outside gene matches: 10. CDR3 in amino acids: CASRRQGGPTYEQYF. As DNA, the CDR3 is TGTGCCAGCAGGCGACAGGGTGGGCCCACCTACGAGCAGTACTTC.

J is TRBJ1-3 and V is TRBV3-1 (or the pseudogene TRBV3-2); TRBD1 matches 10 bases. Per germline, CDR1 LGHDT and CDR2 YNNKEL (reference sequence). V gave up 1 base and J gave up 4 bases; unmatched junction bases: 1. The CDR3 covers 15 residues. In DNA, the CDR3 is TGTGCCAGCAGCCAAGGGACAGGGGGAGGAAACACCATATATTTT. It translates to CASSQGTGGGNTIYF.

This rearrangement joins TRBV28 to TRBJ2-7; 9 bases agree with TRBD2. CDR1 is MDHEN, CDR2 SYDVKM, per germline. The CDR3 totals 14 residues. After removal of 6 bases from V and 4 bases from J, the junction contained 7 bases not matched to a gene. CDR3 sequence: CASRISGSGYEQYF. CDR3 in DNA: TGTGCCAGCAGAATTAGCGGGAGTGGGTACGAGCAGTACTTC. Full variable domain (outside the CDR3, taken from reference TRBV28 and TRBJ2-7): DVKVTQSSRYLVKRTGEKVFLECVQDMDHENMFWYRQDPGLGLRLIYFSYDVKMKEKGDIPEGYSVSREKKERFSLILESASTNQTSMYLCASRISGSGYEQYFGPGTRLTVT.

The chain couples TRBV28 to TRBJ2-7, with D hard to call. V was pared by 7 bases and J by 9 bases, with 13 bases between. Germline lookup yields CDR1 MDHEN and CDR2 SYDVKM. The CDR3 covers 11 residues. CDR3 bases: TGTGCCAGCACCCAGGAAGGAAGGCAGTACTTC. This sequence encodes CASTQEGRQYF.

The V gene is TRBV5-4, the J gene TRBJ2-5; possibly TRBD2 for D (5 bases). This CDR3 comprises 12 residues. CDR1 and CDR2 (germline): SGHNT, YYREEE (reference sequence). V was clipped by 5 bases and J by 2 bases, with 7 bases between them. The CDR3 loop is CASRRGQETQYF. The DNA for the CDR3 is TGTGCCAGCAGACGGGGTCAAGAGACCCAGTACTTC.

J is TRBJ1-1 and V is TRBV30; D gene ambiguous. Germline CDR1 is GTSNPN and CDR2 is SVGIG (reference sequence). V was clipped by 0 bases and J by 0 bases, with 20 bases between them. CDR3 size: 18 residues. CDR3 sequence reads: CAWSVRTGRRHMNTEAFF. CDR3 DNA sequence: TGTGCCTGGAGTGTACGAACGGGGAGGCGCCACATGAACACTGAAGCTTTCTTT. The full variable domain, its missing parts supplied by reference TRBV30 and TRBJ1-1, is SQTIHQWPATLVQPVGSPLSLECTVEGTSNPNLYWYRQAAGRGLQLLFYSVGIGQISSEVPQNLSASRPQDRQFILSSKKLLLSDSGFYLCAWSVRTGRRHMNTEAFFGQGTRLTVV.

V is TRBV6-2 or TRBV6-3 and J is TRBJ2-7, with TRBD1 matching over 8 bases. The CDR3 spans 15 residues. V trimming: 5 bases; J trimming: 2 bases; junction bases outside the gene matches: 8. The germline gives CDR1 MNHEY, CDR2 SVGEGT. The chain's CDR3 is CASSTTGTGTYEQYF. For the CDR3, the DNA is TGTGCCAGCAGTACAACCGGGACAGGCACCTACGAGCAGTACTTC.

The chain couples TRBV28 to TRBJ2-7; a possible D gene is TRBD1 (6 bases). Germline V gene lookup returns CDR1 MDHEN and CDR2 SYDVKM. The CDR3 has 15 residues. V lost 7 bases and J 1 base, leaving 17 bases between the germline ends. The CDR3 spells CASKLRRQGSYEQYF. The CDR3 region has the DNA TGTGCCAGCAAGCTCCGTCGGCAGGGGTCCTACGAGCAGTACTTC.

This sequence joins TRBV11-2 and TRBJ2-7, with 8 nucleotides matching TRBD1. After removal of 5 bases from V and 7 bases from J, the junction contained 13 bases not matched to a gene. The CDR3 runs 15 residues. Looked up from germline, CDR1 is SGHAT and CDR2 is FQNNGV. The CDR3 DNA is TGTGCCAGCAGCCAACGGCAGGGGGCGACGGGGGAGCAGTACTTC. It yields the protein CASSQRQGATGEQYF. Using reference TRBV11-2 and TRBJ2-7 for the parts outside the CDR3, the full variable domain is EAGVAQSPRYKIIEKRQSVAFWCNPISGHATLYWYQQILGQGPKLLIQFQNNGVVDDSQLPKDRFSAERLKGVDSTLKIQPAKLEDSAVYLCASSQRQGATGEQYFGPGTRLTVT.

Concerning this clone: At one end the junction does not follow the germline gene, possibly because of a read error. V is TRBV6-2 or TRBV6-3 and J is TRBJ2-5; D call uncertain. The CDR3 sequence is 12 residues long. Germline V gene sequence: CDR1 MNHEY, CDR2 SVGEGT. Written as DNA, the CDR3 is TGTGCCAGCAGCCCGCCTACGCTTAGCCTCCACTTC. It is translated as CASSPPTLSLHF.

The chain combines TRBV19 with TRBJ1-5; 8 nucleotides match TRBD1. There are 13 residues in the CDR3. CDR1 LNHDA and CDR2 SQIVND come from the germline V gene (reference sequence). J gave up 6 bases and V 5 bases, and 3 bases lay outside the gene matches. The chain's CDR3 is CASSVTGVQPQHF. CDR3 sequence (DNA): TGTGCCAGTAGTGTGACAGGGGTTCAGCCCCAGCATTTT. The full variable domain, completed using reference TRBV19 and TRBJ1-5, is DGGITQSPKYLFRKEGQNVTLSCEQNLNHDAMYWYRQDPGQGLRLIYYSQIVNDFQKGDIAEGYSVSREKKESFPLTVTSAQKNPTAFYLCASSVTGVQPQHFGDGTRLSIL.

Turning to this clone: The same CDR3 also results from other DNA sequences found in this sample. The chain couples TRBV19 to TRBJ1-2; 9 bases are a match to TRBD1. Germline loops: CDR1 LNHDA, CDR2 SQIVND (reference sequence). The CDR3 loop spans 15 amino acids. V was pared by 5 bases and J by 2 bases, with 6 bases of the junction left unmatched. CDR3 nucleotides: TGTGCCAGTAGTCCCAGCGGGACAGGGAACTATGGCTACACCTTC. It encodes CASSPSGTGNYGYTF.

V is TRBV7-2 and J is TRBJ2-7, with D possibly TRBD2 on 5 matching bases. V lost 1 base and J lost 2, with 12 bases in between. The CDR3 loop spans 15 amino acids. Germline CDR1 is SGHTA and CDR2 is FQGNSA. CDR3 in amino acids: CASSLETGSPYEQYF. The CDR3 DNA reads TGTGCCAGCAGCTTAGAAACGGGAAGCCCCTACGAGCAGTACTTC.

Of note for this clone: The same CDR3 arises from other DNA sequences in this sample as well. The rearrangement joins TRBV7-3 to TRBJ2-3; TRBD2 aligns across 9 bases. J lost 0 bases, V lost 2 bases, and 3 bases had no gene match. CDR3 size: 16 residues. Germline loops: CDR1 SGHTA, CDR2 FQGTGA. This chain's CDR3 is CASSLGTSGSTDTQYF. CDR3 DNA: TGTGCCAGCAGCTTAGGAACTAGCGGGAGCACAGATACGCAGTATTTT.

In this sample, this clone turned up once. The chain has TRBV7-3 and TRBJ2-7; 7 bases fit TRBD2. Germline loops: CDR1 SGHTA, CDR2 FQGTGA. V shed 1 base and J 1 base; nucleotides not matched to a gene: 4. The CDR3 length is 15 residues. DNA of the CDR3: TGTGCCAGCAGCTTAAGTGGCGGGAGTTCCTACGAGCAGTACTTC. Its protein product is CASSLSGGSSYEQYF. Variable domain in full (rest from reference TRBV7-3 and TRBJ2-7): GAGVSQTPSNKVTEKGKYVELRCDPISGHTALYWYRQSLGQGPEFLIYFQGTGAADDSGLPNDRFFAVRPEGSVSTLKIQRTERGDSAVYLCASSLSGGSSYEQYFGPGTRLTVT.

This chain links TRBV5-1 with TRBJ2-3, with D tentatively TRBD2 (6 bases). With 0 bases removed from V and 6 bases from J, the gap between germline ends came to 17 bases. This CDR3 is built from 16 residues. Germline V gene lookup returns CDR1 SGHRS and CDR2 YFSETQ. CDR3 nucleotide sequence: TGCGCCAGCAGCTTGGTACAGGCGGGGAGAGGGGATACGCAGTATTTT. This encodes CASSLVQAGRGDTQYF.

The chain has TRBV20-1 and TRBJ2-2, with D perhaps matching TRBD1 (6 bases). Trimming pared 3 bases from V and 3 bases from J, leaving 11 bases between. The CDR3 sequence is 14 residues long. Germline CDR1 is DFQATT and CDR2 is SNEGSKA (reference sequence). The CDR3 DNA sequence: TGCAGTGCTAGTACAGGGACGGACACCGGGGAGCTGTTTTTT. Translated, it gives CSASTGTDTGELFF.

CDR3 loop: CASSASGSSYEQYF. In DNA form, the CDR3 reads TGTGCCAGCAGCGCGAGCGGGAGTTCCTACGAGCAGTACTTC. The V call is TRBV7-3, the J call TRBJ2-7, with 8 bases identical to TRBD2. The CDR3 sequence is 14 residues long. Germline-derived CDR1 and CDR2 are SGHTA and FQGTGA. The J segment lost 1 base and the V segment lost 5 bases, leaving 4 bases of the junction unmatched.

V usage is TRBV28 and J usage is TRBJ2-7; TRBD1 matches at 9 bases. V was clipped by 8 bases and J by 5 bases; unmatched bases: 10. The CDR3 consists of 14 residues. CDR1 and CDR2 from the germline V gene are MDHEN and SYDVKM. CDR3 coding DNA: TGTGCCAGCCTCCAAATGACAGGGGGTCACGAGCAGTACTTC. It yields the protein CASLQMTGGHEQYF.

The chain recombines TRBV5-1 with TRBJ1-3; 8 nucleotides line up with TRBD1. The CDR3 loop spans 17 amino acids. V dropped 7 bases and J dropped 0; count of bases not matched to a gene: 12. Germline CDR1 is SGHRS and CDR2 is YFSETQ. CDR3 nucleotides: TGCGCCAGCCGCGTGGGGGACAGGATTTCCTCTGGAAACACCATATATTTT. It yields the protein CASRVGDRISSGNTIYF.